What follows are 8 T cell receptor beta chains derived from one specimen sequenced in a study of control samples from healthy donors and cancer patients. Repertoires were generated with immunoSEQ multiplex PCR, while TCRdb's copy carries only in-frame clones and drops some. The sample yields about 130,000 clones, about 95% seen once. The sample comprised blood. The receptors stem from a man between 25 and 39 years old in good health.

This chain connects TRBV20-1 to TRBJ2-1; D might be TRBD1 (5 bases). V was cut by 6 bases and J by 7 bases, with 10 bases left in between. Germline assignment: CDR1 DFQATT and CDR2 SNEGSKA (reference sequence). This CDR3 contains 11 residues. The CDR3 loop reads CSAWAGNEQFF. The CDR3 DNA sequence: TGCAGTGCATGGGCAGGGAATGAGCAGTTCTTC.

This clone was observed once. This chain connects TRBV3-1 (or the pseudogene TRBV3-2) to TRBJ2-1; the D gene is possibly TRBD1 (6 bases). The V gene's germline CDR1 is LGHDT and CDR2 YNNKEL (reference sequence). CDR3 length equals 15 residues. The germline V and J ends were trimmed by 1 base and 7 bases, with 14 bases remaining between them. CDR3 sequence: CASSQVNRDGNEQFF. CDR3 nucleotides: TGTGCCAGCAGCCAAGTCAACAGGGACGGGAATGAGCAGTTCTTC.

The chain carries TRBV7-2 and TRBJ1-1; D is ambiguous. This CDR3 has 15 amino acids. V shed 1 base and J shed 1 base, with 10 bases lying between them. The germline gives CDR1 SGHTA, CDR2 FQGNSA. DNA for the CDR3: TGTGCCAGCAGCTTAGGGCCAGGCAAGAACACTGAAGCTTTCTTT. Its protein is CASSLGPGKNTEAFF.

This sequence joins TRBV9 and TRBJ1-4; D is uncertain. The germline V and J ends were trimmed by 0 bases and 8 bases, with 8 bases remaining between them. The germline V gene has CDR1 SGDLS and CDR2 YYNGEE. The CDR3 has 13 residues. Here the CDR3 reads CASSVGAEEKLFF. In DNA, the CDR3 is TGTGCCAGCAGCGTAGGGGCAGAAGAAAAACTGTTTTTT.

This chain uses TRBV4-3 with TRBJ2-2, with a possible D match to TRBD2 (5 bases). Germline values: CDR1 LGHNA, CDR2 YSLEER. The CDR3 is made up of 17 amino acids. Trimming pared 5 bases from V and 1 base from J, leaving 17 bases between. CDR3 sequence: CASSVDILVLNTGELFF. The DNA of the CDR3 is TGCGCCAGCAGCGTCGATATACTAGTTTTGAACACCGGGGAGCTGTTTTTT.

The V call is TRBV27, the J call TRBJ2-3; 9 nucleotides agree with TRBD2. The CDR3 extends over 15 amino acids. Germline lookup yields CDR1 MNHEY and CDR2 SMNVEV (reference sequence). J gave up 5 bases and V 6 bases, and 9 bases lay outside the gene matches. The CDR3 nucleotides are TGTGCCAGCAGCCGTAGCGGGGGCCGCGGAGATACGCAGTATTTT. The encoded protein is CASSRSGGRGDTQYF.

This clone has a handful of counts. The rearrangement joins TRBV30 to TRBJ2-2; D is undetermined. The CDR3 runs 13 residues. With 2 bases removed from V and 4 bases from J, the gap between germline ends came to 8 bases. CDR1 and CDR2 (germline): GTSNPN, SVGIG (reference sequence). CDR3 nucleotide sequence: TGTGCCTGGAGTTCTGGCGTCACCGGGGAGCTGTTTTTT. Its translation: CAWSSGVTGELFF. The entire variable domain, with the rest obtained from reference TRBV30 and TRBJ2-2, is as follows: SQTIHQWPATLVQPVGSPLSLECTVEGTSNPNLYWYRQAAGRGLQLLFYSVGIGQISSEVPQNLSASRPQDRQFILSSKKLLLSDSGFYLCAWSSGVTGELFFGEGSRLTVL.

The chain recombines TRBV18 with TRBJ1-1, with D uncertain. This CDR3 is built from 14 residues. V gave up 3 bases and J gave up 1 base, with 9 bases separating them. CDR1 and CDR2 from the germline V gene are KGHSH and LQKENI. The CDR3 nucleotides are TGTGCCAGCTCACCCAGCGCCAGGAACACTGAAGCTTTCTTT. Its translation: CASSPSARNTEAFF.